Listed below are T cell receptor beta chains from one sample, sequenced in a study of T-cell reconstitution after alpha-beta-depleted transplantation in children. Each CDR3 protein is one row after TCRdb ran MiXCR on the PCR reads. In the table there are about 240,000 distinct CDR3 sequences, roughly 25% of which are singletons. The sequencing used PBMCs, collected before TCRalphabeta/CD19-depleted stem cell transplant. All receptors come from a girl aged 2-10 years with Fanconi anemia, due to receive a stem cell transplant. CDR3s include the opening cysteine and the closing phenylalanine or tryptophan. Fields, in order: J gene, clone size, D gene, V gene, CDR3 DNA, CDR3 protein. The D gene is left open where the match is weak. Clone size is not always given. Where it is, it says once, few, many or a class for expanded clones.

TRBJ2-7,.,.,TRBV3-1,TGTGCCAGCAGCCAAGATGTATACGAGCAGTACTTC,CASSQDVYEQYF
TRBJ1-1,few,TRBD1,TRBV5-1,TGCGCCAGCAGCCTAGACAGGGCCACTGAAGCTTTCTTT,CASSLDRATEAFF
TRBJ2-2,few,.,TRBV20-1,TGCAGTGCTAGAAACGTAGCGATCGTCGGGGAGCTGTTTTTT,CSARNVAIVGELFF
TRBJ1-2,many,TRBD1,TRBV10-3,TGTGCCATCGACGCTGGAGACAGGGACTATGGCTACACCTTC,CAIDAGDRDYGYTF
TRBJ2-5,.,TRBD2,TRBV20-1,TGCAGTGCTAGAGGAGTAAGGAGGGAGGGCCCCCAAGAGACCCAGTACTTC,CSARGVRREGPQETQYF
TRBJ1-2,many,TRBD1,TRBV29-1,TGCAGCGTTTATGGACAGGGATCTCACTATGGCTACACCTTC,CSVYGQGSHYGYTF
TRBJ2-7,.,.,TRBV7-2,TGTGCCAGCAGCTTAATCGTTCCCTACGAGCAGTACTTC,CASSLIVPYEQYF
TRBJ1-2,.,.,TRBV29-1,TGCAGCGTGGACAGACATAACTATGGCTACACCTTC,CSVDRHNYGYTF
TRBJ2-7,.,TRBD1,TRBV29-1,TGCAGCGTTGGGGGAGAGCCGGGACAGGAGTACTCTTACGAGCAGTACTTC,CSVGGEPGQEYSYEQYF
TRBJ1-1,many,.,TRBV12-3/TRBV12-4,TGTGCCAGCAGCCGCTGGGGCAGGGGAGGTGAAGCTTTCTTT,CASSRWGRGGEAFF
TRBJ2-7,few,.,TRBV5-6,TGTGCCAGCAGCTTGTTAGAGACAGGCTCCTACGAGCAGTACTTC,CASSLLETGSYEQYF
TRBJ2-6,many,.,TRBV15,TGTGCCACCAGCAAAGCTTGGAGGGCTGGGGCCAACGTCCTGACTTTC,CATSKAWRAGANVLTF
TRBJ1-1,many,.,TRBV7-9,TGTGCCAGCAGCTTAGGACCCACTTTAACTGAAGCTTTCTTT,CASSLGPTLTEAFF
TRBJ2-7,.,.,TRBV6-1,TGTGCCAGCAGCAAACAGGGTCGAGGCTACGAGCAGTACTTC,CASSKQGRGYEQYF
TRBJ2-5,many,TRBD1,TRBV7-6,TGTGCCAGCAGCCTTCGAGAAGGGGGGACAGGGTTTAACTTC,CASSLREGGTGFNF
TRBJ2-1,many,TRBD2,TRBV25-1,TGTGCCAGCAGTCCACCCTTAATCATCGGGAGGGCTTACAATGAGCAGTTCTTC,CASSPPLIIGRAYNEQFF
TRBJ2-3,many,.,TRBV20-1,TGCAGTGCTAGAGATCTACTAGAATCCGCAGATACGCAGTATTTT,CSARDLLESADTQYF